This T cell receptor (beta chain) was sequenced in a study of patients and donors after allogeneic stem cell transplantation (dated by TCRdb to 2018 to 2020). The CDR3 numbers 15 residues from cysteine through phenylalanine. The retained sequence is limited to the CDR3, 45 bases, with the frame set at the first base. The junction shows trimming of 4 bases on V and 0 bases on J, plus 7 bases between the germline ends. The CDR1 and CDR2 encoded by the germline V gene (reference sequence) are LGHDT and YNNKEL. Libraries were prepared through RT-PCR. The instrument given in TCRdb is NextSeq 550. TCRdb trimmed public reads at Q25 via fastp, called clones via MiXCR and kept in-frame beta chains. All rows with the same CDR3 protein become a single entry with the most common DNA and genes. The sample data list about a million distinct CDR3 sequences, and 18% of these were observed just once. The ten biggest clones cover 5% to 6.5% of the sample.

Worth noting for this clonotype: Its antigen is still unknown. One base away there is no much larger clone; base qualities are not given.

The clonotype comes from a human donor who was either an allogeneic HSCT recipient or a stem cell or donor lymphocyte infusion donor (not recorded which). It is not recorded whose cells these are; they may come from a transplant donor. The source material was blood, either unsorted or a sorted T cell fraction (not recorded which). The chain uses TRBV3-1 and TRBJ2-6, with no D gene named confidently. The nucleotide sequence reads TGTGCCAGCAGCCCAGAGCCCTCTGGGGCCAACGTCCTGACTTTC. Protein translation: CASSPEPSGANVLTF.